Below, one TCR beta chain is given with its context. Its antigen is undetermined. Other nucleotide sequences in the sample specify the same CDR3. The source of the sample is a study of cytomegalovirus exposure and HLA in healthy donors. It was with 60 Vbeta and 13 Jbeta primers that the PCR ran. Assay: immunoSEQ multiplex PCR; the TCRdb copy retains only in-frame clones and omits some. The data contain about 130,000 clones, around three quarters of them singletons. CDR3 length: 17 residues. V was shortened by 5 bases and J by 3 bases, with 20 bases between the two germline ends. Germline lookup yields CDR1 SEHNR and CDR2 FQNEAQ (reference sequence). Study-wide results and caveats: Cytomegalovirus association was listed for 170 or so TCR beta chains.

Source material: PBMCs. The chain employs TRBV7-9 and TRBJ1-3; TRBD1 might be the D (6 bases). The sequence derives from a female donor in good health and CMV-seronegative. CDR3 protein: CASSPNRDRFSGNTIYF. The CDR3 region has the DNA TGTGCCAGCAGCCCAAACCGCGACAGGTTTAGTGGAAACACCATATATTTT.